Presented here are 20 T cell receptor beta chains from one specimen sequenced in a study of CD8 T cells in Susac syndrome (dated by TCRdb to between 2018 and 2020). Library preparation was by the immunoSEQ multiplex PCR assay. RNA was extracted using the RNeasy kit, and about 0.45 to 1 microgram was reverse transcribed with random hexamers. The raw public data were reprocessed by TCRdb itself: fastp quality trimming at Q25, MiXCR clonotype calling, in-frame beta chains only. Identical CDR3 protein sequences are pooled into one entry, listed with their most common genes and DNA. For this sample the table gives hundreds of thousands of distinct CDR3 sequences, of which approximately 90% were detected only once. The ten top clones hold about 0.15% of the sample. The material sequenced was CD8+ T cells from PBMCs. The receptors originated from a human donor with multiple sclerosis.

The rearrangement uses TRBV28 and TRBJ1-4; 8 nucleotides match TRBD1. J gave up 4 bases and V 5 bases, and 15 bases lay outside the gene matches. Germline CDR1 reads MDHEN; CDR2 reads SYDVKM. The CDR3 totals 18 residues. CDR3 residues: CASSPFRQGAGINEKLFF. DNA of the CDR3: TGTGCCAGCAGTCCCTTTCGCCAGGGGGCGGGAATTAATGAAAAACTGTTTTTT.

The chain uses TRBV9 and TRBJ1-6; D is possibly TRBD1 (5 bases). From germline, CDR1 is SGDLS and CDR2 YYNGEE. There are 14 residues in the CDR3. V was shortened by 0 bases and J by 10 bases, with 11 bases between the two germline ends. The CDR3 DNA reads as TGTGCCAGCAGCGTAGCAGGGTGGGAATCACCCCTCCACTTT. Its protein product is CASSVAGWESPLHF.

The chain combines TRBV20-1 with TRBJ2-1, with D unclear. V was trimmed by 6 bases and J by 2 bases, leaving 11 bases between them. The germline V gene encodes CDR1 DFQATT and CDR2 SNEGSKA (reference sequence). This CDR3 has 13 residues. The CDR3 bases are TGCAGTGCCCTGAGGCCGACCTACAATGAGCAGTTCTTC. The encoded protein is CSALRPTYNEQFF.

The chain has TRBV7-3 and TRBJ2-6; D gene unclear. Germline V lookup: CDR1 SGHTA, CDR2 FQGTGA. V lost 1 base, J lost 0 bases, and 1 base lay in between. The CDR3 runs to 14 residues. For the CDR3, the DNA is TGTGCCAGCAGCTTAATCTCTGGGGCCAACGTCCTGACTTTC. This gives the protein CASSLISGANVLTF.

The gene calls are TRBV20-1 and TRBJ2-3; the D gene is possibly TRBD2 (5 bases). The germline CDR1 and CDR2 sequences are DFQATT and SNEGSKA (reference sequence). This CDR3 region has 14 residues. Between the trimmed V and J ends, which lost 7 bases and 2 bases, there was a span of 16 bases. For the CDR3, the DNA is TGCAGTGGATCCAGAAGCGGCCCCACAGATACGCAGTATTTT. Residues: CSGSRSGPTDTQYF.

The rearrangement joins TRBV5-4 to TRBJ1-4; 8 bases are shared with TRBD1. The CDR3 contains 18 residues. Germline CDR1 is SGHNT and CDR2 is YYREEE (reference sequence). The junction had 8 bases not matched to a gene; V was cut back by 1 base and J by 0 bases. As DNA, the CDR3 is TGTGCCAGCAGCTTGCGCGGACAGGGAGCCACAACTAATGAAAAACTGTTTTTT. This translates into CASSLRGQGATTNEKLFF.

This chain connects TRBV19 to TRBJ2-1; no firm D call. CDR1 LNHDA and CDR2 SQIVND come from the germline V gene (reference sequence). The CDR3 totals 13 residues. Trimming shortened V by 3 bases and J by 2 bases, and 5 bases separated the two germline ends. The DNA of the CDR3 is TGTGCCAGTAGTATCGTCGCCTACAATGAGCAGTTCTTC. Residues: CASSIVAYNEQFF.

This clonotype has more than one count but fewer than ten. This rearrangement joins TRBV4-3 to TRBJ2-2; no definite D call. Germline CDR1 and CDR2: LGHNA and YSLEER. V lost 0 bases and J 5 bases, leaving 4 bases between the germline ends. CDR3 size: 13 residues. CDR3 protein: CASSQDRTGELFF. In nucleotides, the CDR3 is TGCGCCAGCAGCCAAGATCGAACCGGGGAGCTGTTTTTT.

This chain's CDR3 is CASRTGGVGTQYF. The DNA of the CDR3 is TGTGCCAGCAGAACAGGGGGTGTGGGGACCCAGTACTTC. The chain is built from TRBV13 and TRBJ2-5, with TRBD1 identical over 8 bases. The V and J ends lost 6 bases and 7 bases, in that order; junction bases with no gene match: 7. Germline values: CDR1 PRHDT, CDR2 FYEKMQ (reference sequence). This CDR3 contains 13 residues.

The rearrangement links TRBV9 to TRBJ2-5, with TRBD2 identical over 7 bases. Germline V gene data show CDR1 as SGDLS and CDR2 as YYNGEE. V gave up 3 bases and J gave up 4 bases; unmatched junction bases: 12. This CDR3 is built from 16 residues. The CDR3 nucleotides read TGTGCCAGCAGCGGGGGGGGAGACGCTTCGGGAGAGACCCAGTACTTC. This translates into CASSGGGDASGETQYF.

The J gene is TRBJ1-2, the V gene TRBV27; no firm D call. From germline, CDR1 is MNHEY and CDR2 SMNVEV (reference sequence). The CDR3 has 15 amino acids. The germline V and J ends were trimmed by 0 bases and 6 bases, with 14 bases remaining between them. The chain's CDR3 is CASSLSSGIYNGYTF. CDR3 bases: TGTGCCAGCAGTTTATCTTCCGGGATATATAATGGCTACACCTTC.

The chain's CDR3 is CASSLAGADTQYF. CDR3 in DNA: TGTGCCAGCAGTTTGGCGGGAGCAGATACGCAGTATTTT. The V gene is TRBV6-2 or TRBV6-3, the J gene TRBJ2-3; 7 nucleotides line up with TRBD2. J lost 4 bases, V lost 4 bases, and 2 bases had no gene match. The germline V gene has CDR1 MNHEY and CDR2 SVGEGT. The CDR3 spans 13 residues.

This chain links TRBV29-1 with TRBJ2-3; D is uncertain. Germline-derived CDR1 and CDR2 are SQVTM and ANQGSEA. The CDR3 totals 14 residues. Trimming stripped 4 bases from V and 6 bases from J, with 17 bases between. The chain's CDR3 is CSVVPAGYTDTQYF. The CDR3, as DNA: TGCAGCGTTGTACCGGCTGGATATACGGATACGCAGTATTTT.

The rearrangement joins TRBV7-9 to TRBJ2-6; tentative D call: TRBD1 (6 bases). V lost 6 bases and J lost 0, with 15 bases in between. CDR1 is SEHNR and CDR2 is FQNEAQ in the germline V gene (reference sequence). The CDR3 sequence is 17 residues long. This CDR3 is CASSSWTAGSGANVLTF. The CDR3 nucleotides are TGTGCCAGCAGTTCCTGGACAGCAGGCTCTGGGGCCAACGTCCTGACTTTC.

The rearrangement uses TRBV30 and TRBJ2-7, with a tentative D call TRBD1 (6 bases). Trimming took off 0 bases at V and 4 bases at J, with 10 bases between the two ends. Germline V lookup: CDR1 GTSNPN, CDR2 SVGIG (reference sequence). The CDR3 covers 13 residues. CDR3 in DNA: TGTGCCTGGAGTGTTACAGGGCCTTACGAGCAGTACTTC. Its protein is CAWSVTGPYEQYF.

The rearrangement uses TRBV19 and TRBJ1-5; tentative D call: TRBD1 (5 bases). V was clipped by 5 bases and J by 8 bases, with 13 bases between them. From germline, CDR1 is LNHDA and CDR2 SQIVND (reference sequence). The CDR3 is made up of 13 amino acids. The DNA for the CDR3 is TGTGCCAGTAGTGAATCTACAGGAAAGCCCCAGCATTTT. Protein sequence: CASSESTGKPQHF.

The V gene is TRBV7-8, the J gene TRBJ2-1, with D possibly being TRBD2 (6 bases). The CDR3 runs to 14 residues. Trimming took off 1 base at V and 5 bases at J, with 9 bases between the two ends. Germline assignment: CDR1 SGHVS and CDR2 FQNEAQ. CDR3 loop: CASSLDGTDNEQFF. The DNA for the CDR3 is TGTGCCAGCAGCTTAGATGGGACTGACAATGAGCAGTTCTTC.

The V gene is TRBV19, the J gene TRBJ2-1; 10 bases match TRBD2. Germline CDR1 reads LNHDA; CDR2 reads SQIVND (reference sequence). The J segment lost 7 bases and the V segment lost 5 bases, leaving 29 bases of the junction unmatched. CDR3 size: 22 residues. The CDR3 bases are TGTGCCAGTAGTCTCGGTTTACTTCCTACAGAGGTAGCGGGAGGTCCTAGGAATGAGCAGTTCTTC. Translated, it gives CASSLGLLPTEVAGGPRNEQFF.

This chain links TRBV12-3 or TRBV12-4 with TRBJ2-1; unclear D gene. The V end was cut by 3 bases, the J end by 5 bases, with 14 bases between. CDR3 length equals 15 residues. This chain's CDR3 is CASSFRLVRHNEQFF. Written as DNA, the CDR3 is TGTGCCAGCAGTTTTCGGCTAGTAAGGCACAATGAGCAGTTCTTC.

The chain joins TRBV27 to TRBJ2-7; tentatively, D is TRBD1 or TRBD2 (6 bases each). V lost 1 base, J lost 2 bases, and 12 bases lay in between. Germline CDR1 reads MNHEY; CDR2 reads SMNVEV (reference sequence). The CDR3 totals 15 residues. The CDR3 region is CASSLFAGEAYEQYF. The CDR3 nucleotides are TGTGCCAGCAGTTTATTCGCAGGGGAGGCCTACGAGCAGTACTTC.